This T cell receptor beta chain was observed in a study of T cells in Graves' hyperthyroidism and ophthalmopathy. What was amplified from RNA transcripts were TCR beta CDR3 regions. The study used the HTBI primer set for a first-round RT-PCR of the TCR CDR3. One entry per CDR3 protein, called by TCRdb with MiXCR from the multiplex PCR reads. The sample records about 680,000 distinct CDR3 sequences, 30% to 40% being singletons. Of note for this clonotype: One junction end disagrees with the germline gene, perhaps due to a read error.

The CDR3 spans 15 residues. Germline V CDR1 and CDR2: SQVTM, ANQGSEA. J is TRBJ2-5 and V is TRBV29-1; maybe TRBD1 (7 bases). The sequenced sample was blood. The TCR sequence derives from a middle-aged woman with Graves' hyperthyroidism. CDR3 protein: CSAYEGGQKLEIQYF. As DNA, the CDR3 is TGCAGCGCCTACGAGGGGGGACAGAAGTTAGAGATCCAGTACTTC.